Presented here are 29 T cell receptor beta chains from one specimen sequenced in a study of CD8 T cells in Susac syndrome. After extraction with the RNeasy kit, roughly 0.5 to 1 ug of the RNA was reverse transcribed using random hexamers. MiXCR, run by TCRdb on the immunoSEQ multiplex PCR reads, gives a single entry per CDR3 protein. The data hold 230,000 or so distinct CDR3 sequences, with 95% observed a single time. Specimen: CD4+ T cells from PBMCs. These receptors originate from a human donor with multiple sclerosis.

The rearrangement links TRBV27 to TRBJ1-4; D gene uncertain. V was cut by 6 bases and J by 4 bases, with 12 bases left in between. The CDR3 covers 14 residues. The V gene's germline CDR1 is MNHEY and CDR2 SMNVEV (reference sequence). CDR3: CASSRTGVNEKLFF. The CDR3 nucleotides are TGTGCCAGCAGCCGGACTGGAGTTAATGAAAAACTGTTTTTT.

The CDR3 DNA sequence: TGTGCCAGCAGCAGAAGGACAGGCCAAGAGACCCAGTACTTC. Translating gives CASSRRTGQETQYF. This chain uses TRBV7-8 with TRBJ2-5; 7 positions agree with TRBD1. The CDR3 has 14 residues. The V segment lost 5 bases and the J segment 1 base; nucleotides outside the gene matches: 4. In germline, CDR1 is SGHVS, CDR2 FQNEAQ.

The CDR3, as DNA: TGCAGCGGCGGGACGGCACATGGCGAAGATACGCAGTATTTT. Translation: CSGGTAHGEDTQYF. The rearrangement links TRBV29-1 to TRBJ2-3; D may be TRBD2 (6 bases). The CDR3 runs to 14 residues. Germline V lookup: CDR1 SQVTM, CDR2 ANQGSEA. The germline V and J ends were trimmed by 7 bases and 5 bases, with 19 bases remaining between them.

The CDR3 region is CSVGFRGGETQYF. The CDR3 DNA follows: TGCAGCGTTGGGTTCAGGGGAGGAGAGACCCAGTACTTC. V is TRBV29-1 and J is TRBJ2-5; either TRBD1 or TRBD2 may fit D (6 bases each). The CDR3 is 13 residues long. Germline V CDR1 and CDR2: SQVTM, ANQGSEA. With 4 bases removed from V and 4 bases from J, the gap between germline ends came to 13 bases.

The CDR3: CASSPSGEGGYTF. The CDR3 bases are TGTGCCAGCAGCCCAAGCGGGGAGGGTGGCTACACCTTC. The V call is TRBV7-9, the J call TRBJ1-2; D not resolved. V was trimmed by 5 bases and J by 7 bases, leaving 14 bases between them. This CDR3 comprises 13 residues. Germline CDR1 is SEHNR and CDR2 is FQNEAQ (reference sequence).

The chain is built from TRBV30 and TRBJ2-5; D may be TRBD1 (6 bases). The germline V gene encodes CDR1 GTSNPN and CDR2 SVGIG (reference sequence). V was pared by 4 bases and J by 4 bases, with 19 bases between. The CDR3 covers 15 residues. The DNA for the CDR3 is TGTGCCTGGAATCCTATAACAGGGTTGGGAGAGACCCAGTACTTC. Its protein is CAWNPITGLGETQYF.

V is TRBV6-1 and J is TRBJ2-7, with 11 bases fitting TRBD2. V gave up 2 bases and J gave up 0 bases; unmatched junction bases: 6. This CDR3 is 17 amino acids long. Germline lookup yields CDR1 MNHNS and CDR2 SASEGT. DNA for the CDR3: TGTGCCAGCAGTGAACCCGGTGGGACTAGCGGCTCCTACGAGCAGTACTTC. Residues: CASSEPGGTSGSYEQYF.

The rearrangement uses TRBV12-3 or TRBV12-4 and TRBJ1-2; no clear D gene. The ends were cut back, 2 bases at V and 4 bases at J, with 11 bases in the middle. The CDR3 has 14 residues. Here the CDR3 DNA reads TGTGCCAGCAGTTTAAGGGCTGTCGGCTATGGCTACACCTTC. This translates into CASSLRAVGYGYTF.

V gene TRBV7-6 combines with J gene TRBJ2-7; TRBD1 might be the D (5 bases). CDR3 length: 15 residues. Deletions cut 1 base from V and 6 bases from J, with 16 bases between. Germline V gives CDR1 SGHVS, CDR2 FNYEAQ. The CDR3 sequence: CASSLGAYGAGEQYF. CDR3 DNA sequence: TGTGCCAGCAGCTTAGGGGCGTATGGGGCAGGCGAGCAGTACTTC.

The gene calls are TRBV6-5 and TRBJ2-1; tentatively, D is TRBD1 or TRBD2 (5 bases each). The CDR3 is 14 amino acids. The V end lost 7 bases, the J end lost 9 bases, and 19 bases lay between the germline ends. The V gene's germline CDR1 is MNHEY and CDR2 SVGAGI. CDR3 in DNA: TGTGCCAGCATGTCTCCAGGGAGATTGGGTGAGCAGTTCTTC. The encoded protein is CASMSPGRLGEQFF.

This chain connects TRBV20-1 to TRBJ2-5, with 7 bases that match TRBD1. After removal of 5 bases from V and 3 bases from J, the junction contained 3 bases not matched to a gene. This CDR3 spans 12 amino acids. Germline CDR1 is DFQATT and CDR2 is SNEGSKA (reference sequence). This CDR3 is CSAHRGEETQYF. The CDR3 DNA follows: TGCAGTGCTCACAGGGGAGAAGAGACCCAGTACTTC.

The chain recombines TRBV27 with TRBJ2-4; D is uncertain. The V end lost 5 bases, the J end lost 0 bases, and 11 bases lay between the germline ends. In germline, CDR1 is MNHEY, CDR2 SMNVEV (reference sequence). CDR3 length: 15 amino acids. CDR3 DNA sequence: TGTGCCAGCAGTCCTACACGGTTAGCCAAAAACATTCAGTACTTC. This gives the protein CASSPTRLAKNIQYF.

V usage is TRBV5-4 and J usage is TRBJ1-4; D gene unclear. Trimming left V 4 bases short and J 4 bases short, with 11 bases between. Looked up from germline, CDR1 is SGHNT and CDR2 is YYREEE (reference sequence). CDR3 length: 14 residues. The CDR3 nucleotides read TGTGCCAGCAGCCTGGGAGGACGTAATGAAAAACTGTTTTTT. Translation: CASSLGGRNEKLFF. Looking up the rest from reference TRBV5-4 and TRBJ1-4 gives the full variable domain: ETGVTQSPTHLIKTRGQQVTLRCSSQSGHNTVSWYQQALGQGPQFIFQYYREEENGRGNFPPRFSGLQFPNYSSELNVNALELDDSALYLCASSLGGRNEKLFFGSGTQLSVL.

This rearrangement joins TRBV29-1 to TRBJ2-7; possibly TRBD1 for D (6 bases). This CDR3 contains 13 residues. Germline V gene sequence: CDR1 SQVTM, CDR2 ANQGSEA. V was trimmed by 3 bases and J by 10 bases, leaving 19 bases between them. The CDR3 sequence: CSVDDRTRLKQYF. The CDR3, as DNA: TGCAGCGTTGATGACAGGACCCGTCTAAAACAGTACTTC.

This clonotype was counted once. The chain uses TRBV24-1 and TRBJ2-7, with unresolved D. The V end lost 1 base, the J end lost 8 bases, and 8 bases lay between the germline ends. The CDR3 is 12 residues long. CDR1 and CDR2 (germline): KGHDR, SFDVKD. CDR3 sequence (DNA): TGTGCCACCAGTGATTTAGAAGGTCAGCAGTACTTC. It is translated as CATSDLEGQQYF.

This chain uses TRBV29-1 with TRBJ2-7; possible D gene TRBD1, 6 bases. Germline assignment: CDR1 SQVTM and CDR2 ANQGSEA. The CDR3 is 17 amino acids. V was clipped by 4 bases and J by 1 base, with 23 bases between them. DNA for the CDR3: TGCAGCGTTGCGTCAGGGGAATGGAGCGGAGGATCCTACGAGCAGTACTTC. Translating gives CSVASGEWSGGSYEQYF.

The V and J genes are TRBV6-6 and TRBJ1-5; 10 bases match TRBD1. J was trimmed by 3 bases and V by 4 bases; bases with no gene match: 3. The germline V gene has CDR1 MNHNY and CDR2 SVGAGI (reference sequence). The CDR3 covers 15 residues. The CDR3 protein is CASSSGTGVNQPQHF. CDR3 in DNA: TGTGCCAGCAGTTCCGGGACAGGGGTCAATCAGCCCCAGCATTTT.

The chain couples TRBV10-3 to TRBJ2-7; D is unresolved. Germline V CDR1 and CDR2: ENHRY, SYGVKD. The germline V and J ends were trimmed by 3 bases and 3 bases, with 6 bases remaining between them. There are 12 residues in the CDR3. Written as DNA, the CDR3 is TGTGCCATCAGTGAAGGATACTACGAGCAGTACTTC. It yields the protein CAISEGYYEQYF.

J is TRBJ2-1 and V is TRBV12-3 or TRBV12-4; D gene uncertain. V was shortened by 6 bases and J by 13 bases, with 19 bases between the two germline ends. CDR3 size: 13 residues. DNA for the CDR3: TGTGCCAGCAGCCCCCTCGACTGGAGCACTCAGTTCTTC. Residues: CASSPLDWSTQFF.

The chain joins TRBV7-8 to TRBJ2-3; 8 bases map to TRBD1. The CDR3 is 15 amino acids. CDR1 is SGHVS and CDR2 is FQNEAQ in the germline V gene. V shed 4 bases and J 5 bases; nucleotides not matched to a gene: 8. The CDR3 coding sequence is TGTGCCAGCAGCTACCCCGGACAGGGCATAGATACGCAGTATTTT. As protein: CASSYPGQGIDTQYF.

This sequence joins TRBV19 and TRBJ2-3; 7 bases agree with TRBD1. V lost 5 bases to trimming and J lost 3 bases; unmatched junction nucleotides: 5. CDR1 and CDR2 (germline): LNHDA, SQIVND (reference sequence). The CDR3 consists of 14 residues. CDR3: CASSPRQGTDTQYF. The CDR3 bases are TGTGCCAGTAGTCCCCGACAGGGTACAGATACGCAGTATTTT. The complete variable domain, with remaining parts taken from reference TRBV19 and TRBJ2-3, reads DGGITQSPKYLFRKEGQNVTLSCEQNLNHDAMYWYRQDPGQGLRLIYYSQIVNDFQKGDIAEGYSVSREKKESFPLTVTSAQKNPTAFYLCASSPRQGTDTQYFGPGTRLTVL.

The CDR3 DNA reads as TGTGCCAGCAGGAGACAGGGGACCTACGAGCAGTACTTC. Translation: CASRRQGTYEQYF. The chain carries TRBV27 and TRBJ2-7; 8 bases match TRBD1. With 6 bases clipped from V and 2 bases from J, the junction kept 3 bases outside the gene matches. The CDR3 totals 13 residues. CDR1 and CDR2 from the germline V gene are MNHEY and SMNVEV (reference sequence).

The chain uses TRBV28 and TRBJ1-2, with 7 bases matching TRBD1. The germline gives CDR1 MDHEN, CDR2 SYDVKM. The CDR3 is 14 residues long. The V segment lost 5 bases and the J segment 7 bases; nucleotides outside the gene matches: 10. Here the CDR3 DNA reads TGTGCCAGCAGTAAGCAGACAGGGAGTCTTGGCTACACCTTC. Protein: CASSKQTGSLGYTF.

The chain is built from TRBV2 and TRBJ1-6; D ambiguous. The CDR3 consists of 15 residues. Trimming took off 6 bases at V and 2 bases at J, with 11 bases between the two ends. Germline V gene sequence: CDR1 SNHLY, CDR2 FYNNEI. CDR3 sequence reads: CASRVGPAYNSPLHF. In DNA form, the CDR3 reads TGTGCCAGCAGGGTCGGGCCGGCCTATAATTCACCCCTCCACTTT.

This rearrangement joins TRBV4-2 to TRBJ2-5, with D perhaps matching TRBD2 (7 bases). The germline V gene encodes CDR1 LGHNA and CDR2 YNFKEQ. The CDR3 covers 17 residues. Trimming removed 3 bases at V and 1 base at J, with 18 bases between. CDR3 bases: TGTGCCAGCAGCCAGCAGGGGAGGGAGCGCTTCCAAGAGACCCAGTACTTC. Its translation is CASSQQGRERFQETQYF.

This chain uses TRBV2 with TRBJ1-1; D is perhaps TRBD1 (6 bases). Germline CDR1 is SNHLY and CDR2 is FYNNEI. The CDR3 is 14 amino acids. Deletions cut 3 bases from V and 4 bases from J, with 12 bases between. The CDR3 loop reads CASSDFQGRTEAFF. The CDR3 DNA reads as TGTGCCAGCAGTGATTTTCAGGGGCGCACTGAAGCTTTCTTT.

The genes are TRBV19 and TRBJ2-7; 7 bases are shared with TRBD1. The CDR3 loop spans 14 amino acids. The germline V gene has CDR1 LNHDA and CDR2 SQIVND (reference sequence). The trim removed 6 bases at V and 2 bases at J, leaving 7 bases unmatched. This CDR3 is CASRKTTGAYEQYF. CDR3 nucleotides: TGTGCCAGTAGGAAGACTACAGGGGCCTACGAGCAGTACTTC.

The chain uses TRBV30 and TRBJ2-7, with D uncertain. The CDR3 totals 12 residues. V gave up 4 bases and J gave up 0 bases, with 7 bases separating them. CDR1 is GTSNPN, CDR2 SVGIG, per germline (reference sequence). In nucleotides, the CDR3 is TGTGCCTGGAACACGTACTCCTACGAGCAGTACTTC. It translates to CAWNTYSYEQYF. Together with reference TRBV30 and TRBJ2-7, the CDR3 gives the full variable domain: SQTIHQWPATLVQPVGSPLSLECTVEGTSNPNLYWYRQAAGRGLQLLFYSVGIGQISSEVPQNLSASRPQDRQFILSSKKLLLSDSGFYLCAWNTYSYEQYFGPGTRLTVT.

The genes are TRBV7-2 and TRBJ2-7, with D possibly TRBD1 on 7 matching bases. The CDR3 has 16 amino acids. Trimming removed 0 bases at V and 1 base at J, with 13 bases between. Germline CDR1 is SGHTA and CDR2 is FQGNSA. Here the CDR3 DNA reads TGTGCCAGCAGCTTAGCGAGTCAGGGGGGTTCCTACGAGCAGTACTTC. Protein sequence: CASSLASQGGSYEQYF.